Below, one T cell receptor beta chain is given with its context. This sample is drawn from a study of blood T cell repertoires in COVID-19. Per the study methods: For nucleated cells, counts were estimated from reference gene primer amplification. TCRdb's copy holds only in-frame clones and misses some; the assay was immunoSEQ multiplex PCR. From that table come the V and J calls and clone size; the DNA was used to work out D and trimming. The repertoire holds approximately 170,000 clones, with under 90% as singletons. The CDR3 has 14 residues. Germline loops: CDR1 LNHDA, CDR2 SQIVND (reference sequence). The V and J ends lost 10 bases and 0 bases respectively, with 13 bases between them.

This chain uses TRBV19 with TRBJ1-3, with D tentatively TRBD1 (6 bases). The sequencing sample was made of peripheral blood. This receptor was obtained from a woman over 75 with acute or convalescent COVID-19. The CDR3 nucleotides read TGTGCCACCGCGACAGGCCACTCTGGAAACACCATATATTTT. Encoded protein: CATATGHSGNTIYF. The whole variable domain, filled in from reference TRBV19 and TRBJ1-3, reads DGGITQSPKYLFRKEGQNVTLSCEQNLNHDAMYWYRQDPGQGLRLIYYSQIVNDFQKGDIAEGYSVSREKKESFPLTVTSAQKNPTAFYLCATATGHSGNTIYFGEGSWLTVV.